This TCR beta chain was obtained from a study of OX40 agonist ivuxolimab in advanced cancers. Study overall: Dose-escalation patients' cancers were hepatocellular carcinoma, melanoma, renal cell or head and neck cancer. Study-wide results and caveats: At 0.1 to 3.0 mg/kg and by week 6, clonal expansion occurred in CD4+ and CD8+ blood T cells. CD8+ T cells (on average) carried more expanded clones than CD4+ T cells.

Turning to this clone: The antigen is unknown.

The trim removed 4 bases at V and 4 bases at J, leaving 8 bases unmatched. The CDR3 is made up of 15 amino acids. Per the germline V gene, CDR1 is SGHDT and CDR2 is YYEEEE. The method was immunoSEQ multiplex PCR; TCRdb's version includes in-frame clones alone and lacks a portion of them. The sample carries approximately 70,000 clones, roughly 85% recorded once. Here the sequenced sample was CD4+ or CD8+ T cells sorted from blood, taken in a trial of the OX40 agonist ivuxolimab. This chain links TRBV5-6 with TRBJ1-2; TRBD1 agrees at 9 bases. This TCR derives from an adult with an advanced solid tumor such as melanoma, head and neck, liver or kidney cancer. The CDR3 loop is CASSQGQGLFYGYTF. The CDR3 DNA follows: TGTGCCAGCAGCCAGGGACAGGGACTATTCTATGGCTACACCTTC.